This T cell receptor (beta chain) originates from a study of T cell responses to AZD1222 COVID-19 vaccine. Study-level findings and limits: Donors were largely white British and mainly female; clonal diversity was possibly underestimated. Among AZD1222 vaccinees, only five to seven were seropositive at baseline.

Profiling relied on immunoSEQ multiplex PCR, and the TCRdb table lists in-frame clones only, not all of them. In the table there are under 150,000 clones, 91% of which are singletons. Trimming cost V 5 bases and J 0 bases, with 13 bases left between them. Germline V CDR1 and CDR2: SGHTA, FQGTGA. This CDR3 region has 15 residues. On this clone itself: The antigen is undetermined.

The input for sequencing was peripheral blood, taken 28 days after the second AZD1222 dose. V gene TRBV7-3 combines with J gene TRBJ1-1; TRBD1 is a possible D gene (5 bases). The sequence came from an adult who received the AZD1222 COVID-19 vaccine. CDR3: CASSIYRSLNTEAFF. Written as DNA, the CDR3 is TGTGCCAGCAGCATTTACAGGTCCCTGAACACTGAAGCTTTCTTT.